This T cell receptor beta chain stems from a study of beta chain features in type 1 diabetes. The ends lost 3 bases at V and 8 bases at J; junction bases unmatched: 11. The length of the CDR3 is 16 residues. The germline gives CDR1 SGHRS, CDR2 YFSETQ. This clone was counted between two and nine times. What it recognizes is unknown. Isolated RNA was reverse transcribed in full, so expressed TCRB transcripts were sequenced. Here immunoSEQ multiplex PCR was the method, and the copy in TCRdb shows in-frame clones only, minus some. The table shows about 930,000 clones, with roughly a sixth occurring only once. Sorting of CD4+ naive, central memory, regulatory and stem cell-like memory cells was performed via CD45RO/CCR7/CD25/CD127/CD95/CD27. Study-level points and caveats: Still unanswered here is whether HLA type influences TCRB rearrangement. Within patients, naive, central memory and Treg TCRB repertoires seemed more similar than within healthy donors. All four CD4+ subsets from Type 1 diabetes patients carried moderately but significantly shorter TCRB CDR3s.

This TCR came from a woman between 18 and 29 years old in good health. The specimen was naive CD4+ T cells from blood. The chain employs TRBV5-1 and TRBJ1-1; 12 nucleotides match TRBD1. The CDR3 coding sequence is TGCGCCAGCAGCTCGCTCCGTGGGGGACAGGGGGCCGAAGCTTTCTTT. Its protein is CASSSLRGGQGAEAFF.